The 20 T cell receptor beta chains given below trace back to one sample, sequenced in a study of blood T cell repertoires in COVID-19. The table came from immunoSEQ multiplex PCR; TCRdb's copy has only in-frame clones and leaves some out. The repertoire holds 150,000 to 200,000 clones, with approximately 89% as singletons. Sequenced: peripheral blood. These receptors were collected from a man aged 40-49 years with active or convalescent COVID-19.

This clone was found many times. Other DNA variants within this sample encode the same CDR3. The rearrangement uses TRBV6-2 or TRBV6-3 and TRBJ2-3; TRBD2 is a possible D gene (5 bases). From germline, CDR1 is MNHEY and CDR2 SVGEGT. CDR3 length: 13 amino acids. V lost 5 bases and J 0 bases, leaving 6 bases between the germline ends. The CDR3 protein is CASSRTSTDTQYF. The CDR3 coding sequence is TGTGCCAGCAGTCGGACTAGCACAGATACGCAGTATTTT.

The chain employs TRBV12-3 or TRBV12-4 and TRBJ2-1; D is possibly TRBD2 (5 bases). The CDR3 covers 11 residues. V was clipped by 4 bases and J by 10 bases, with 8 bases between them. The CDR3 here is CASSSGWEQFF. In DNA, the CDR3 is TGTGCCAGCAGTTCGGGGTGGGAGCAGTTCTTC.

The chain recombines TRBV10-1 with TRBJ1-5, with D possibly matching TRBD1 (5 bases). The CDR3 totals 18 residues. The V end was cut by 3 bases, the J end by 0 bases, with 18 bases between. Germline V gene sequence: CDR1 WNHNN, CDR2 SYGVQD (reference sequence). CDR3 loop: CASSDLGRETYSNQPQHF. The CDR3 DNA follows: TGCGCCAGCAGTGACTTGGGCAGGGAAACCTATAGCAATCAGCCCCAGCATTTT.

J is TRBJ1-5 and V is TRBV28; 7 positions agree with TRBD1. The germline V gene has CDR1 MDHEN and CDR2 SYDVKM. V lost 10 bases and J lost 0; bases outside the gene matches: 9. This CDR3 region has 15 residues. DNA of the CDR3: TGTGCCACCCGACAGGGTTCCTTTAGCAATCAGCCCCAGCATTTT. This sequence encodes CATRQGSFSNQPQHF.

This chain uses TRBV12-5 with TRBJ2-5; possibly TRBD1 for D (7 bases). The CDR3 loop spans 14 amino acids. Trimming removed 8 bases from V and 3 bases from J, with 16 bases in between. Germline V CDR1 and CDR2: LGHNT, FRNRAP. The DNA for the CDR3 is TGTGCTAGTAGTAGGGCAGGGGGGAAAGAGACCCAGTACTTC. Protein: CASSRAGGKETQYF.

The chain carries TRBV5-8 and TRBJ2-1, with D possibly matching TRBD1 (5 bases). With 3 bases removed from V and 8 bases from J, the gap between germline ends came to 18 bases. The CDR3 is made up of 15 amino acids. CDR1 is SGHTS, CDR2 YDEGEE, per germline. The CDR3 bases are TGTGCCAGCAGCTCGATAGGGGCAGGAGTTGATGAGCAGTTCTTC. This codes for CASSSIGAGVDEQFF.

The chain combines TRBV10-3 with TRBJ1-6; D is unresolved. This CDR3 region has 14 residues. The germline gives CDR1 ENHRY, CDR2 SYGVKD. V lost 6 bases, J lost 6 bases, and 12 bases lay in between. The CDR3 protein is CAISPEQLNSPLHF. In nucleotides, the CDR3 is TGTGCCATCAGCCCCGAACAGCTTAATTCACCCCTCCACTTT.

Written as DNA, the CDR3 is TGTGCCAGCAGCGCGGACACAACCGGCACTGAAGCTTTCTTT. It is translated as CASSADTTGTEAFF. The chain uses TRBV9 and TRBJ1-1, with a possible D match to TRBD1 (5 bases). CDR1 and CDR2 (germline): SGDLS, YYNGEE. Trimming took 3 bases from V and 4 from J, leaving 13 bases between them. The CDR3 extends over 14 amino acids.

The CDR3 DNA is TGTGCGACCGGCAGGGGTGCGGATTCACCCCTCCACTTT. Amino acid sequence: CATGRGADSPLHF. The genes are TRBV6-5 and TRBJ1-6, with a possible D match to TRBD1 (6 bases). Per the germline V gene, CDR1 is MNHEY and CDR2 is SVGAGI. This CDR3 is built from 13 residues.

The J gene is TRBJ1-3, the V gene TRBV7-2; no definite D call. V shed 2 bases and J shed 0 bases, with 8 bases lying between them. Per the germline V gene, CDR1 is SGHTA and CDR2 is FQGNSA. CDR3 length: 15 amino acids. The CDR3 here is CASSLRPSSGNTIYF. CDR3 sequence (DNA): TGTGCCAGCAGCTTACGTCCCAGCTCTGGAAACACCATATATTTT.

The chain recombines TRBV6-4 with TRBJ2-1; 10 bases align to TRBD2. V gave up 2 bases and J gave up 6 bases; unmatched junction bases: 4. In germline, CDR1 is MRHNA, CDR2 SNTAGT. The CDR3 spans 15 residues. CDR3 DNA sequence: TGTGCCAGCAGTGACGGGGTAGCGGGGGGCAATGAGCAGTTCTTC. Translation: CASSDGVAGGNEQFF.

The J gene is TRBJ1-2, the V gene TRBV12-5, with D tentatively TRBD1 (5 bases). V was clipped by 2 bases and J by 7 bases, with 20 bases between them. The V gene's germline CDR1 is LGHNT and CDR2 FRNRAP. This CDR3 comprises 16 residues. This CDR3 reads CASGLSRLGIGGGYTF. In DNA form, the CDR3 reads TGTGCTAGTGGTTTGTCGCGACTAGGCATCGGGGGTGGCTACACCTTC.

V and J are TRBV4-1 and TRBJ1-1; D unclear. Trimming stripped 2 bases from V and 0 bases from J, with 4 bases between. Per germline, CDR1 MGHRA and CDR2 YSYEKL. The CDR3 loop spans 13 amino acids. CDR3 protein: CASSQTVNTEAFF. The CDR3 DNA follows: TGCGCCAGCAGCCAAACAGTGAACACTGAAGCTTTCTTT.

The CDR3 sequence: CSVEATGLGYGYTF. The CDR3 bases are TGCAGCGTTGAAGCGACAGGGCTCGGCTATGGCTACACCTTC. The J gene is TRBJ1-2, the V gene TRBV29-1; 7 bases align to TRBD1. This CDR3 is built from 14 residues. Germline V CDR1 and CDR2: SQVTM, ANQGSEA. Trimming removed 1 base from V and 4 bases from J; junction bases left unmatched: 6.

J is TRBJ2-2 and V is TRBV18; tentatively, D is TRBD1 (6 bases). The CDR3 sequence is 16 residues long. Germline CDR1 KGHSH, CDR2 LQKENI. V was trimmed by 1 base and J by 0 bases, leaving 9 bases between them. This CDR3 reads CASSPRTATNTGELFF. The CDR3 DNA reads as TGTGCCAGCTCACCACGGACAGCCACGAACACCGGGGAGCTGTTTTTT.

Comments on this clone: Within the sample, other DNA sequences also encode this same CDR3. The DNA of the CDR3 is TGTGCCAGCAGTCCCCGCCGGACAGGGAACTATGGCTACACCTTC. Translated: CASSPRRTGNYGYTF. The chain combines TRBV6-5 with TRBJ1-2; 8 bases fit TRBD1. CDR1 MNHEY and CDR2 SVGAGI come from the germline V gene. The CDR3 spans 15 residues. V was pared by 5 bases and J by 2 bases, with 7 bases of the junction left unmatched.

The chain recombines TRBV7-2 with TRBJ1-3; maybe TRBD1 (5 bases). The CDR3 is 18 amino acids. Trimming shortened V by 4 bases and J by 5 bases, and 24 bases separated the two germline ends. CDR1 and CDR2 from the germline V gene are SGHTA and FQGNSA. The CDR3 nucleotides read TGTGCCAGCAGCTCCCCCCCGTATCAGGGAAGGAGAAGAAACACCATATATTTT. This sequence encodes CASSSPPYQGRRRNTIYF.

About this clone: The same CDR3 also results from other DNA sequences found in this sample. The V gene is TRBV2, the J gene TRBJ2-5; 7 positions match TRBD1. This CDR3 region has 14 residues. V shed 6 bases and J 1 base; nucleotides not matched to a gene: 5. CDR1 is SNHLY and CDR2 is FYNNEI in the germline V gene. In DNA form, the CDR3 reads TGTGCCAGCAGCATTGACAGGGCCCAAGAGACCCAGTACTTC. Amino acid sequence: CASSIDRAQETQYF.

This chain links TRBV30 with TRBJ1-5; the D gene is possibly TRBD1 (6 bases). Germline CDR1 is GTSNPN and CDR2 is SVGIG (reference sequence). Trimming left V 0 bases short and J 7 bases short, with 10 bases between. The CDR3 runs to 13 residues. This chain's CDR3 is CAWSVGRGQPQHF. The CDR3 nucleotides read TGTGCCTGGAGTGTGGGCAGGGGACAGCCCCAGCATTTT. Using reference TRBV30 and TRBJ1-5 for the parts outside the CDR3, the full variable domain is SQTIHQWPATLVQPVGSPLSLECTVEGTSNPNLYWYRQAAGRGLQLLFYSVGIGQISSEVPQNLSASRPQDRQFILSSKKLLLSDSGFYLCAWSVGRGQPQHFGDGTRLSIL.

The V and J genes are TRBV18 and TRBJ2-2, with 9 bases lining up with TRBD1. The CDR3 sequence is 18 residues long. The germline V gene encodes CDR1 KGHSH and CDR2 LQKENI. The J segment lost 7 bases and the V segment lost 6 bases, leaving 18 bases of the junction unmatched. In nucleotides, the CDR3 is TGTGCCAGCTCCCAGACGGGACAGGGCAGGCCACAGAACGGGGAGCTGTTTTTT. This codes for CASSQTGQGRPQNGELFF. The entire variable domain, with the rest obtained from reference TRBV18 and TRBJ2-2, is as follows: NAGVMQNPRHLVRRRGQEARLRCSPMKGHSHVYWYRQLPEEGLKFMVYLQKENIIDESGMPKERFSAEFPKEGPSILRIQQVVRGDSAAYFCASSQTGQGRPQNGELFFGEGSRLTVL.